This T cell receptor (beta chain) was obtained from a study of beta chain features in type 1 diabetes. Expressed TCRB transcripts were sequenced after all isolated RNA was converted to cDNA. Measured with immunoSEQ multiplex PCR; TCRdb has only the in-frame clones, and not every one. The sample shows 120,000 to 150,000 clones, roughly 9.7% of them seen only once. Findings and caveats of the study: The naive, central memory and Treg TCRB repertoires looked more alike in patients than they did in healthy donors. Any HLA type influence on TCRB rearrangement was left unresolved here.

CDR1 and CDR2 from the germline V gene are SGDLS and YYNGEE. V was pared by 4 bases and J by 3 bases, with 4 bases of the junction left unmatched. The CDR3 runs to 15 residues. Blood was collected once per donor into heparin, averaging about 100 mL. This clone was counted a few times. Its antigen is as yet unknown. In the same sample, other DNA sequences code for this CDR3. This chain uses TRBV9 with TRBJ2-7, with 13 bases identical to TRBD2. Sequencing was done on a sample of central memory CD4+ T cells from blood. The receptor's source is a woman aged 40 to 55 in good health. The CDR3 sequence: CASSPRLAGGYEQYF. In DNA form, the CDR3 reads TGTGCCAGCAGCCCCCGACTAGCGGGGGGCTACGAGCAGTACTTC.